Listed below are T cell receptor beta chains from one sample, sequenced in a study of CD8+ T cells in alopecia areata. Profiled with immunoSEQ multiplex PCR; TCRdb holds only in-frame clones, not every one. The table shows 150,000 or so clones, with approximately 65% occurring only once. This material consisted of CD4+ T cells sorted from blood, taken at week 4, from a patient treated with tofacitinib. All receptors come from a human donor with alopecia areata. Both conserved end residues are part of each CDR3. The D gene is left open where the match is weak. Rows may omit the clone size; those that give it use once, few, many or a size class.

j_call cdr3_length clone_size v_call d_call cdr3_aa cdr3_nt
TRBJ2-4 18 NA TRBV27 TRBD1 CASPTNPPDRETKNIQYF TGTGCCAGCCCTACAAATCCCCCCGACAGGGAAACCAAAAACATTCAGTACTTC
TRBJ2-7 12 NA TRBV5-1 NA CASSFVGGEQYF TGCGCCAGCAGCTTTGTCGGGGGCGAGCAGTACTTC
TRBJ1-6 13 NA TRBV14 NA CASSQVGQSPLHF TGTGCCAGCAGCCAAGTGGGGCAATCACCCCTCCACTTT
TRBJ2-1 16 few TRBV4-1 TRBD2 CASSQVRAGGRGEQFF TGCGCCAGCAGCCAAGTGCGAGCGGGGGGACGGGGTGAGCAGTTCTTC
TRBJ2-1 14 NA TRBV5-6 TRBD1 CASSGTGTGIEQFF TGTGCCAGCAGCGGAACCGGGACAGGGATTGAGCAGTTCTTC
TRBJ1-5 15 NA TRBV6-6 NA CATLPGGARNQPQHF TGTGCCACCCTCCCCGGGGGGGCGCGAAATCAGCCCCAGCATTTT
TRBJ1-5 13 few TRBV30 NA CAWSVGGNQPQHF TGTGCCTGGAGTGTGGGGGGCAATCAGCCCCAGCATTTT
TRBJ1-1 16 NA TRBV7-2 NA CASSLARHGLNTEAFF TGTGCCAGCAGCTTAGCGCGACACGGTTTGAACACTGAAGCTTTCTTT
TRBJ2-6 14 NA TRBV5-1 NA CASSDRTGANVLTF TGCGCCAGCAGCGACAGGACTGGGGCCAACGTCCTGACTTTC
TRBJ1-5 15 NA TRBV2 NA CASASQVISNQPQHF TGTGCCAGCGCTTCCCAGGTGATTAGCAATCAGCCCCAGCATTTT
TRBJ1-2 14 NA TRBV30 NA CAWSAGATFYGYTF TGTGCCTGGTCTGCGGGGGCGACCTTTTATGGCTACACCTTC
TRBJ2-2 15 NA TRBV12-5 NA CASEGTSGWTGELFF TGTGCTAGTGAAGGAACCAGCGGTTGGACCGGGGAGCTGTTTTTT
TRBJ1-5 15 NA TRBV4-1 NA CASSQEWQNNQPQHF TGCGCCAGCAGCCAAGAATGGCAGAACAATCAGCCCCAGCATTTT